These T cell receptor beta chains were read from a single sample in a study of neurological immune-mediated disorders. One entry per CDR3 protein results from TCRdb running MiXCR on the 5' RACE reads. The sample consists of approximately 100,000 distinct CDR3 sequences, 11% of them appearing once. Sequenced input: PBMCs. These receptors came from a female donor with HTLV-1-associated myelopathy (HAM/TSP). Both conserved end residues are part of each CDR3. A D gene is named only where the DNA matches it firmly. Size is omitted from some rows. Given values are once, few, many or a class for expanded clones.

v_call	clone_size	j_call	d_call	cdr3_nt	cdr3_aa
TRBV11-2	many	TRBJ1-4	-	TGTGCCAGCAGCTTAGTTGTGGCAACTAATGAAAAACTGTTTTTT	CASSLVVATNEKLFF
TRBV6-5	many	TRBJ1-2	TRBD1	TGTGCCAGCAGTACCAGGACAGGGAAGCCCTATGGCTACACCTTC	CASSTRTGKPYGYTF
TRBV12-3/TRBV12-4	many	TRBJ2-2	-	TGTGCCAGCAAAAGGGTGGAACTGAACACCGGGGAGCTGTTTTTT	CASKRVELNTGELFF
TRBV5-1	many	TRBJ1-6	TRBD1	TGCGCCAGCAGCTTGGTTCCGACGGGACAGGGTTCACCCCTCCACTTT	CASSLVPTGQGSPLHF
TRBV6-5	many	TRBJ2-5	TRBD1	TGTGCCAGCAGTTACGCAGGACAGGGGATAGGAGAGACCCAGTACTTC	CASSYAGQGIGETQYF
TRBV5-1	-	TRBJ1-5	-	TGCGCCAGCAGCCCTGGACTGAACAATCAGACCAAGCATTTT	CASSPGLNNQTKHF
TRBV10-1	few	TRBJ2-1	-	TGCGCCAGCAGTAGGGGGGGGACGAACAATGAGCAGTTCTTC	CASSRGGTNNEQFF
TRBV6-1	-	TRBJ2-7	-	TGTGCCAGCAGGTTTCACGAGCAGTACTTC	CASRFHEQYF
TRBV6-5	many	TRBJ2-7	TRBD2	TGTGCCAGCAGCCGCCAAGGGACTATCGGGAACTACGAGCAGTACTTC	CASSRQGTIGNYEQYF
TRBV5-1	many	TRBJ1-3	-	TGCGCCAGCAGCTTTTACAGGGCCGACTCTGGAAACACCATATATTTT	CASSFYRADSGNTIYF
TRBV9	many	TRBJ2-1	TRBD2	TGTGCCAGCAGCGCACTAGCGGGGGGCGCTTTCGATGAGCAGTTCTTC	CASSALAGGAFDEQFF
TRBV5-1	many	TRBJ2-3	-	TGCGCCAGCAGCTTGGAAGGTGTCCCAGATACGCAGTATTTT	CASSLEGVPDTQYF
TRBV12-3/TRBV12-4	many	TRBJ1-3	-	TGTGCCAGCAGTCCTACTTTTAACACCATATATTTT	CASSPTFNTIYF
TRBV12-2	-	TRBJ1-4	-	TGTGCAAGTCGTAATGGACGGTATGATGGGGAAAAACTGTTTTTT	CASRNGRYDGEKLFF
TRBV6-5	many	TRBJ1-1	TRBD1	TGTGCCAGCAGCTACAGGGGATACGGGAGAGAAGCTTTCTTT	CASSYRGYGREAFF
TRBV12-3/TRBV12-4	many	TRBJ1-3	-	TGTGCCAGCAGTTTATCTCGTCCGATCTCTGGAAACACCATATATTTT	CASSLSRPISGNTIYF
TRBV5-1	many	TRBJ2-2	-	TGCGCCAGCAGCTTGGGTTCGATGAACACCGGGGAGCTGTTTTTT	CASSLGSMNTGELFF
TRBV4-2	-	TRBJ2-7	-	TGTGCCAGCAGCCCAGGGGGGGAGCAGTACTTC	CASSPGGEQYF
TRBV28	few	TRBJ2-7	-	TGTGCCAGCAGTACGACCACGGGACACCTCCACGAGCAGTACTTC	CASSTTTGHLHEQYF
TRBV5-1	many	TRBJ2-7	-	TGCGCCAGCAGCCCGGCCCCAGCCAACTACGAGCAGTACTTC	CASSPAPANYEQYF
TRBV7-2	-	TRBJ2-7	-	TGTGCCAGCAGCTCTCCCGACAGGACCGAGCAGTACTTC	CASSSPDRTEQYF
TRBV3-1	many	TRBJ1-5	-	TGTGCCAGCAGCCAAGATGTGGGGGGGTATCAGCCCCAGCATTTT	CASSQDVGGYQPQHF
TRBV7-8	many	TRBJ2-1	TRBD2	TGTGCCAGCAGCCCCACTAGCGGGGGGGATGAGCAGTTCTTC	CASSPTSGGDEQFF
TRBV6-2/TRBV6-3	once	TRBJ2-6	-	TGTGTCAGCAGTTACAGCGGGCGTTTCTCTGGGGCCAACGTCCTGACTTTC	CVSSYSGRFSGANVLTF
TRBV12-3/TRBV12-4	-	TRBJ1-1	TRBD1	TGTGCCAGCAGGGGGGGGACAGAAAACACTGAAGCTTTCTTT	CASRGGTENTEAFF
TRBV20-1	many	TRBJ2-7	TRBD2	TGCAGTGCTAGAGCGTTAGATAGACAGGGAGCCACTCTAGCGGGGGGGCACGAGCAGTACTTC	CSARALDRQGATLAGGHEQYF
TRBV5-1	many	TRBJ2-5	TRBD1	TGCGCCAGCAGTCCACAGGGGAAGTGGTCAGAGACCCAGTACTTC	CASSPQGKWSETQYF
TRBV5-1	many	TRBJ1-5	-	TGCGCCAGCAGCGGGGACGGAGTGGGGACCCAGCATTTT	CASSGDGVGTQHF
TRBV28	many	TRBJ2-7	TRBD1	TGTGCCAGCGGGGACAGAATAACTGCCGAGCAGTACTTC	CASGDRITAEQYF
TRBV28	many	TRBJ2-3	TRBD2	TGTGTCAGCAGGGAGACGGGGGGGGCAACAGATACGCAGTATTTT	CVSRETGGATDTQYF
TRBV28	many	TRBJ2-1	-	TGTGCCAGCAGTTCCTCCTACGGCCAGCAGTTCTTC	CASSSSYGQQFF
TRBV18	many	TRBJ2-6	-	TGTGCCAGCTCATACGGGACACGAATCTCTGGGGCCAACGTCCTGACTTTC	CASSYGTRISGANVLTF
TRBV5-1	many	TRBJ2-1	TRBD2	TGCGCCAGCAGCTTGAGCGGGGGGGAGTACAATGAGCAGTTCTTC	CASSLSGGEYNEQFF
TRBV15	many	TRBJ2-7	-	TGTGCCACCAGCAGCCCGAGCGGATACGAGCAGTACTTC	CATSSPSGYEQYF
TRBV20-1	many	TRBJ2-7	-	TGCAGTGCTAGAGATGGGAGCTTCTACGAGCAGTACTTC	CSARDGSFYEQYF